These T cell receptor beta chains were read from a single sample in a study of T cells in Graves' hyperthyroidism and ophthalmopathy. Via MiXCR, TCRdb re-called the multiplex PCR reads, giving one row per CDR3 protein. The table records 300,000 or so distinct CDR3 sequences, 15% to 20% of them present only once. The specimen was blood. The receptors were gathered from a woman between 50 and 59 years old with Graves' hyperthyroidism. The CDR3 runs from the conserved cysteine through the conserved F or W. Each record gives: CDR3 DNA, CDR3 protein, J gene, V gene, clone size, D gene. D genes are given only for firm matches. Size tells how often a clone was seen (once, few, many) or the class of an expanded clone, and some rows leave it out.

DNA: TGTGCCAGCAGCCAAGATCTTGAGGTCAGGGGGAACTATGGCTACACCTTC
CDR3: CASSQDLEVRGNYGYTF
J: TRBJ1-2
V: TRBV14
size: NA
D: TRBD1

DNA: TGTGCCAGCTCACCAGTAAGGGATGAGCAGTTCTTC
CDR3: CASSPVRDEQFF
J: TRBJ2-1
V: TRBV18
size: many
D: NA

DNA: TGTGCCAGCAGGAGGGACGTGGGGGACACTGAAGCTTTCTTT
CDR3: CASRRDVGDTEAFF
J: TRBJ1-1
V: TRBV2
size: many
D: NA

DNA: TGTGCCAGCAGTCCGAGCGGTACTAGCGGGAGGGACGAGCAGTACTTC
CDR3: CASSPSGTSGRDEQYF
J: TRBJ2-7
V: TRBV7-9
size: NA
D: TRBD2

DNA: TGTGCCAGCAGCGTGACAAGGGAGGGAGGCACCGGGGAGCTGTTTTTT
CDR3: CASSVTREGGTGELFF
J: TRBJ2-2
V: TRBV9
size: NA
D: TRBD2

DNA: TGTGCCAGCAGCTCCACCGCAGGGGCGGTTTTCAATCAGCCCCAGCATTTT
CDR3: CASSSTAGAVFNQPQHF
J: TRBJ1-5
V: TRBV7-9
size: NA
D: NA

DNA: TGCGCCAGCGGGCAGGCGGTCGGGCAGCCCCAGCATTTT
CDR3: CASGQAVGQPQHF
J: TRBJ1-5
V: TRBV10-2
size: many
D: NA

DNA: TGTGCCAGCAGCTTAGCTTGGCGGGGGGGAATCACAGATACGCAGTATTTT
CDR3: CASSLAWRGGITDTQYF
J: TRBJ2-3
V: TRBV11-2
size: many
D: TRBD2

DNA: TGTGCCAGCAGCGACCTGGGACTAGCGGGAGGGTCCTACAATGAGCAGTTCTTC
CDR3: CASSDLGLAGGSYNEQFF
J: TRBJ2-1
V: TRBV2
size: NA
D: TRBD2

DNA: TGTGCCAGCAGCCCCCTGCGGGGGGGAACCGGGGAGCTGTTTTTT
CDR3: CASSPLRGGTGELFF
J: TRBJ2-2
V: TRBV9
size: NA
D: TRBD2

DNA: TGTGCCAGCAGCACCCCCGGGACTAGCGGGGAGTTCCGAGATACGCAGTATTTT
CDR3: CASSTPGTSGEFRDTQYF
J: TRBJ2-3
V: TRBV7-8
size: once
D: TRBD2

DNA: TGTGCCTCCAGAGGATGGACAGGGGACACTGAAGCTTTCTTT
CDR3: CASRGWTGDTEAFF
J: TRBJ1-1
V: TRBV30
size: many
D: TRBD1

DNA: TGTGCCAGTAGTCCTACCGGACTAGCGGGTGGCGACAATGAGCAGTTCTTC
CDR3: CASSPTGLAGGDNEQFF
J: TRBJ2-1
V: TRBV19
size: NA
D: TRBD2

DNA: TGCGCCAGCAGCTTGACTTCCAACTCCTACAATGAGCAGTTCTTC
CDR3: CASSLTSNSYNEQFF
J: TRBJ2-1
V: TRBV5-1
size: many
D: NA

DNA: TGTGCCAGCAGCCAGAATACGATCTATGGCTACACCTTC
CDR3: CASSQNTIYGYTF
J: TRBJ1-2
V: TRBV3-1
size: few
D: NA

DNA: TGCAGCGCGACGGTAACTAGCTTACACCAAGAGACCCAGTACTTC
CDR3: CSATVTSLHQETQYF
J: TRBJ2-5
V: TRBV20-1
size: few
D: NA

DNA: TGCAGTGCTCGGAAAACTTCCTACAATGAGCAGTTCTTC
CDR3: CSARKTSYNEQFF
J: TRBJ2-1
V: TRBV20-1
size: many
D: NA

DNA: TGTGCCAGTAGTGGTGCGGACAGGGGCACAGATACGCAGTATTTT
CDR3: CASSGADRGTDTQYF
J: TRBJ2-3
V: TRBV19
size: NA
D: TRBD1

DNA: TGTGCCAGCGGGGGGGCGAGCAATCAGCCCCAGCATTTT
CDR3: CASGGASNQPQHF
J: TRBJ1-5
V: TRBV6-1
size: many
D: NA

DNA: TGCGCCAGCAGTGAACCGGGACAGAGTTGGAATGAGCAGTTCTTC
CDR3: CASSEPGQSWNEQFF
J: TRBJ2-1
V: TRBV10-1
size: NA
D: TRBD1

DNA: TGCAGTGCTAGAGAACCGGGACTAGCCGATGAGCAGTTCTTC
CDR3: CSAREPGLADEQFF
J: TRBJ2-1
V: TRBV20-1
size: few
D: TRBD2

DNA: TGTGCCAGCAGCCTTGGGAGGACAGGGGGTGGAAACACCATATATTTT
CDR3: CASSLGRTGGGNTIYF
J: TRBJ1-3
V: TRBV6-1
size: NA
D: TRBD1

DNA: TGCGCCACTTCATCGGGGGCAGGGGGCGCGATAGCAGATACGCAGTATTTT
CDR3: CATSSGAGGAIADTQYF
J: TRBJ2-3
V: TRBV10-1
size: NA
D: TRBD1

DNA: TGCGCCAGCAGCCAAGAGGGGGCAGGCCGCAATCAGCCCCAGCATTTT
CDR3: CASSQEGAGRNQPQHF
J: TRBJ1-5
V: TRBV4-1
size: few
D: NA

DNA: TGTGCCAGCAGTTACGGTTCGGGAAACTTCTTGAACGCTGAAGCTTTCTTT
CDR3: CASSYGSGNFLNAEAFF
J: TRBJ1-1
V: TRBV6-5
size: NA
D: NA

DNA: TGTGCCAGCACCCGACAGGGACTAAACTATGGCTACACCTTC
CDR3: CASTRQGLNYGYTF
J: TRBJ1-2
V: TRBV6-1
size: few
D: TRBD1

DNA: TGTGCCAGCAGTGCTCCCGGGGGCGGAAACATTCAGTACTTC
CDR3: CASSAPGGGNIQYF
J: TRBJ2-4
V: TRBV6-1
size: few
D: NA

DNA: TGTGCCAGCAGGCAGCCGACAGGATACAATGAGCAGTTCTTC
CDR3: CASRQPTGYNEQFF
J: TRBJ2-1
V: TRBV2
size: few
D: NA

DNA: TGCAGTGCCACCATCCCCAGGGCCCTCCAAGAGACCCAGTACTTC
CDR3: CSATIPRALQETQYF
J: TRBJ2-5
V: TRBV20-1
size: few
D: NA

DNA: TGTGCCAGCAGCTGGGGGCCGAGCACTGAAGCTTTCTTT
CDR3: CASSWGPSTEAFF
J: TRBJ1-1
V: TRBV27
size: NA
D: NA

DNA: TGTGCCAGCACCGGGGAAGAGACCCAGTACTTC
CDR3: CASTGEETQYF
J: TRBJ2-5
V: TRBV6-1
size: many
D: NA

DNA: TGTGCCAGCAGCGCTGGGGACAGGGGTGGTGAGCAGTTCTTC
CDR3: CASSAGDRGGEQFF
J: TRBJ2-1
V: TRBV7-9
size: few
D: TRBD1

DNA: TGTGCCAGCAGCGGGACTAGCGGGAGGACCGGGGAGCTGTTTTTT
CDR3: CASSGTSGRTGELFF
J: TRBJ2-2
V: TRBV9
size: many
D: TRBD2

DNA: TGCAGCGCGGGGACTAGCGGGGGGTTCCAAGAGACCCAGTACTTC
CDR3: CSAGTSGGFQETQYF
J: TRBJ2-5
V: TRBV29-1
size: many
D: TRBD2

DNA: TGTGCCAGCAGCTCGGGAGATACGCAGTATTTT
CDR3: CASSSGDTQYF
J: TRBJ2-3
V: TRBV13
size: many
D: NA

DNA: TGCAGTGCCAGCTCGGGGGTAACTAATGAAAAACTGTTTTTT
CDR3: CSASSGVTNEKLFF
J: TRBJ1-4
V: TRBV20-1
size: NA
D: NA

DNA: TGTGCCAGCAGCTACGCTAGCGGGACTAGCACAGATACGCAGTATTTT
CDR3: CASSYASGTSTDTQYF
J: TRBJ2-3
V: TRBV6-2/TRBV6-3
size: many
D: TRBD2

DNA: TGCGCCAGCAGCCAAGACCGGGACTCTAAACCCAGTCAGCCCCAGCATTTT
CDR3: CASSQDRDSKPSQPQHF
J: TRBJ1-5
V: TRBV4-1
size: few
D: NA

DNA: TGTGCCAGCAGCCAAGGACACGGGAGCCCCCAGCGTCGCCACAATGAGCAGTTCTTC
CDR3: CASSQGHGSPQRRHNEQFF
J: TRBJ2-1
V: TRBV3-1
size: few
D: NA

DNA: TGTGCCAGCCGGGACAGCGGCACAGATACGCAGTATTTT
CDR3: CASRDSGTDTQYF
J: TRBJ2-3
V: TRBV27
size: many
D: TRBD1

DNA: TGTGCCAGCAGAGGAACTAGTTTTACCGGGGAGCTGTTTTTT
CDR3: CASRGTSFTGELFF
J: TRBJ2-2
V: TRBV3-1
size: few
D: NA

DNA: TGTGCCAGCAGCTACGGGACCGGAGCGTTCGGGCAGTACTTC
CDR3: CASSYGTGAFGQYF
J: TRBJ2-7
V: TRBV5-6
size: NA
D: NA

DNA: TGTGCCAGCAGCTTAGTAGGCGCGGGGGGCACCTACAATGAGCAGTTCTTC
CDR3: CASSLVGAGGTYNEQFF
J: TRBJ2-1
V: TRBV11-2
size: many
D: TRBD2

DNA: TGTGCCAGCAGCCAAGCAGCCCTAGGGATTGTTAGGGGAGAGACCCAGTACTTC
CDR3: CASSQAALGIVRGETQYF
J: TRBJ2-5
V: TRBV3-1
size: many
D: NA

DNA: TGTGCCAGCAGTTTACTCGACAGGCCCAATGAGCAGTTCTTC
CDR3: CASSLLDRPNEQFF
J: TRBJ2-1
V: TRBV27
size: NA
D: NA

DNA: TGTGCCAGCAGCCCGGACAGGTCTATTATGAACACTGAAGCTTTCTTT
CDR3: CASSPDRSIMNTEAFF
J: TRBJ1-1
V: TRBV6-2/TRBV6-3
size: many
D: TRBD1

DNA: TGTGCCAGCGGACGGTCTGGGGCCAACGTCCTGACTTTC
CDR3: CASGRSGANVLTF
J: TRBJ2-6
V: TRBV12-3/TRBV12-4
size: NA
D: NA

DNA: TGTGCTAGTGGTTTGGACCTGGCAACTAATGAAAAACTGTTTTTT
CDR3: CASGLDLATNEKLFF
J: TRBJ1-4
V: TRBV12-5
size: NA
D: NA

DNA: TGTGCCAGCAGCTTAGGTCTGGGGAGCTCCTACAATGAGCAGTTCTTC
CDR3: CASSLGLGSSYNEQFF
J: TRBJ2-1
V: TRBV13
size: many
D: NA

DNA: TGTGCCAGCAGCCAAGGGGGACACACCGGGGAGCTGTTTTTT
CDR3: CASSQGGHTGELFF
J: TRBJ2-2
V: TRBV3-1
size: NA
D: NA

DNA: TGTGCCAGCAGTTTGGTGGGGGGCGAAAAACTGTTTTTT
CDR3: CASSLVGGEKLFF
J: TRBJ1-4
V: TRBV28
size: many
D: NA

DNA: TGCAGTGCCAACCGGGACAGTCATCAGCCCCAGCATTTT
CDR3: CSANRDSHQPQHF
J: TRBJ1-5
V: TRBV20-1
size: few
D: TRBD1

DNA: TGTGCCAGCAGCCCCGGAAACGGGGCGGGGGAGCAGTTCTTC
CDR3: CASSPGNGAGEQFF
J: TRBJ2-1
V: TRBV7-3
size: few
D: NA

DNA: TGTGCCAGCAGTTTCCTATTCCAGGGTGGCAATCAGCCCCAGCATTTT
CDR3: CASSFLFQGGNQPQHF
J: TRBJ1-5
V: TRBV28
size: NA
D: NA

DNA: TGTGCCAGCAGTCCACCTCCAGCGGGAGCAGAGACCCAGTACTTC
CDR3: CASSPPPAGAETQYF
J: TRBJ2-5
V: TRBV28
size: NA
D: TRBD2

DNA: TGTGCCAGCAGCCAAGGAGGGAAAATCGAGCAGTTCTTC
CDR3: CASSQGGKIEQFF
J: TRBJ2-1
V: TRBV14
size: few
D: NA